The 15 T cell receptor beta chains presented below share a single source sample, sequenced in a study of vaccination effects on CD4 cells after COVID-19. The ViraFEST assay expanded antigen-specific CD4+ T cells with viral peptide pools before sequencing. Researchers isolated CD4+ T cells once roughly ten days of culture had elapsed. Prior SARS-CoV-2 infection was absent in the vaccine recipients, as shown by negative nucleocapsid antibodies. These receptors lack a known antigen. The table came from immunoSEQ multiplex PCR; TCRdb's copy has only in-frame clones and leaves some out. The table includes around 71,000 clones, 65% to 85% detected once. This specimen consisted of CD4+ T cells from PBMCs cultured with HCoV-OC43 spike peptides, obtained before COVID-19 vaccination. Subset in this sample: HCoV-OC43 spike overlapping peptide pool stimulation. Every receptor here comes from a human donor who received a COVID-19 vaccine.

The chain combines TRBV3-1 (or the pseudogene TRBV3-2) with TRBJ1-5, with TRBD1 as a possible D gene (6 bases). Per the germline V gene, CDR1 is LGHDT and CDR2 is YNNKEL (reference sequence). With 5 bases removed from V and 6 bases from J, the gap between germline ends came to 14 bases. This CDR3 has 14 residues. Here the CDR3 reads CASSGGGHGQPQHF. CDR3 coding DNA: TGTGCCAGCAGCGGCGGGGGGCACGGTCAGCCCCAGCATTTT.

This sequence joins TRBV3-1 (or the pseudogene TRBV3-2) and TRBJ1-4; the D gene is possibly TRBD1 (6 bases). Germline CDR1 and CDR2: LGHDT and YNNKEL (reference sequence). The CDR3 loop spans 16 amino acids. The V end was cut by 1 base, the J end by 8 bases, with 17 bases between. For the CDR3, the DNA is TGTGCCAGCAGCCAAGGGGGGCTGGGGGTCCGAGAAAAACTGTTTTTT. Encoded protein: CASSQGGLGVREKLFF.

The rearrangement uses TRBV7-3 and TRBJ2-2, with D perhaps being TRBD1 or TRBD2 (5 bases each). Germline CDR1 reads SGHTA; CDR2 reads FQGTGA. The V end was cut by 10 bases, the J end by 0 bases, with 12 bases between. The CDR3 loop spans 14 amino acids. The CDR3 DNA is TGTGCCACAACCCCGGGACCGAACACCGGGGAGCTGTTTTTT. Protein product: CATTPGPNTGELFF.

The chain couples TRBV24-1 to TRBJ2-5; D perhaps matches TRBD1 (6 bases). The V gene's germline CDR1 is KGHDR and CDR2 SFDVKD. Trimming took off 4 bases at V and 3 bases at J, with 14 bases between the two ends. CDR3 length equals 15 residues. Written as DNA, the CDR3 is TGTGCCACCAGTGACCGAGAGGGGGAGAAAGAGACCCAGTACTTC. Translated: CATSDREGEKETQYF.

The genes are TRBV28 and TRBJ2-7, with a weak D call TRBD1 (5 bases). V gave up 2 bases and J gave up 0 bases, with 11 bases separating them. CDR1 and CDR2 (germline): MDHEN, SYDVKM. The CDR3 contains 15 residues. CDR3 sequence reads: CASSLGAAPSYEQYV. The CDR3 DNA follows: TGTGCCAGCAGTTTAGGGGCAGCTCCCTCCTACGAGCAGTACGTC.

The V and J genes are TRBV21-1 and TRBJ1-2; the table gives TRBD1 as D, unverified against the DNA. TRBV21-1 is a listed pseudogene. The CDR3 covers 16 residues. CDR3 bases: TGTGCCAGCAGCAGGGTCCGACAGGGCGAAGGCTATGGCTACACCTTC. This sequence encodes CASSRVRQGEGYGYTF.

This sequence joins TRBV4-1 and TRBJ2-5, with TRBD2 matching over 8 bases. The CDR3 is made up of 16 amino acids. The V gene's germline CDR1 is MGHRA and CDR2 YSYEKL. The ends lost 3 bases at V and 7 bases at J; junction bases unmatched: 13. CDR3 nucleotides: TGCGCCAGCAGCCAGCAGGGATCGGGGGGGCCAGCGACCCAGTACTTC. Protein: CASSQQGSGGPATQYF.

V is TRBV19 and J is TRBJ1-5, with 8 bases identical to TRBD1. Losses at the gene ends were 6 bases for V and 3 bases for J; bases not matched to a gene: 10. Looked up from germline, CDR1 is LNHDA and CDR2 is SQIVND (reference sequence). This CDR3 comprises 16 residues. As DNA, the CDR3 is TGTGCCAGTAGGCCCATGACAGGGGTTGACAATCAGCCCCAGCATTTT. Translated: CASRPMTGVDNQPQHF.

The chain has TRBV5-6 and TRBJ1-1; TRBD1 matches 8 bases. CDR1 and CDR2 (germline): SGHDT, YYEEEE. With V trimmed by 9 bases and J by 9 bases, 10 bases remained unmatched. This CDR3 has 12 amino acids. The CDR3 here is CATQGQGGKAFF. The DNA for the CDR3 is TGTGCCACCCAAGGACAGGGAGGAAAAGCTTTCTTT.

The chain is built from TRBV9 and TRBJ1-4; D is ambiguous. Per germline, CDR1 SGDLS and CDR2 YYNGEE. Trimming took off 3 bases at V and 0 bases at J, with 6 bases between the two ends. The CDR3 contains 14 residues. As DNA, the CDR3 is TGTGCCAGCAGCGACGCAGCAACTAATGAAAAACTGTTTTTT. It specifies CASSDAATNEKLFF.

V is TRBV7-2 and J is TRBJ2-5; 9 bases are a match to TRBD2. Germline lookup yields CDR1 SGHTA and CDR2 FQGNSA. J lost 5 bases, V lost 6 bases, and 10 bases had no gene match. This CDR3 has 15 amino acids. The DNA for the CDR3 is TGTGCCAGCAGGGGCGGGCGGGGGGGCCAGGAGACCCAGTACTTC. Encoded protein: CASRGGRGGQETQYF.

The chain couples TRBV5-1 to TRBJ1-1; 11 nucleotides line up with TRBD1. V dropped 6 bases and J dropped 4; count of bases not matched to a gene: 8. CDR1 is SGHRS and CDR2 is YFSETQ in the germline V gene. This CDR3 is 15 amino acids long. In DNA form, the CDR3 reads TGCGCCAGCACCCAAACCGGGACAGGGGGCACTGAAGCTTTCTTT. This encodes CASTQTGTGGTEAFF.

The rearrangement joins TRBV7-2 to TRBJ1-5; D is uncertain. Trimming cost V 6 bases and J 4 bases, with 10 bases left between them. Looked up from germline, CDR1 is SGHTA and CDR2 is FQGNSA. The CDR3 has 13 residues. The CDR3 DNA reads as TGTGCCAGCAGTCGGCAGGAAAATCAGCCCCAGCATTTT. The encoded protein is CASSRQENQPQHF.

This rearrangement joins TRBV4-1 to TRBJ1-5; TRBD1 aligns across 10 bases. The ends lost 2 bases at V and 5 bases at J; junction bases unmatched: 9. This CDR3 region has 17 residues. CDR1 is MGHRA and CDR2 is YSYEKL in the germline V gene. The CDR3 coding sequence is TGCGCCAGCAGCCAATTATCCATGACAGGGGGCTATCAGCCCCAGCATTTT. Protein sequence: CASSQLSMTGGYQPQHF.

The CDR3 reads CATSDQTGTGYGYTF. In DNA form, the CDR3 reads TGTGCCACCAGTGACCAGACCGGGACGGGCTATGGCTACACCTTC. J is TRBJ1-2 and V is TRBV24-1, with a tentative D call TRBD1 (5 bases). The V and J ends lost 4 bases and 4 bases respectively, with 15 bases between them. The CDR3 is made up of 15 amino acids. The V gene's germline CDR1 is KGHDR and CDR2 SFDVKD.